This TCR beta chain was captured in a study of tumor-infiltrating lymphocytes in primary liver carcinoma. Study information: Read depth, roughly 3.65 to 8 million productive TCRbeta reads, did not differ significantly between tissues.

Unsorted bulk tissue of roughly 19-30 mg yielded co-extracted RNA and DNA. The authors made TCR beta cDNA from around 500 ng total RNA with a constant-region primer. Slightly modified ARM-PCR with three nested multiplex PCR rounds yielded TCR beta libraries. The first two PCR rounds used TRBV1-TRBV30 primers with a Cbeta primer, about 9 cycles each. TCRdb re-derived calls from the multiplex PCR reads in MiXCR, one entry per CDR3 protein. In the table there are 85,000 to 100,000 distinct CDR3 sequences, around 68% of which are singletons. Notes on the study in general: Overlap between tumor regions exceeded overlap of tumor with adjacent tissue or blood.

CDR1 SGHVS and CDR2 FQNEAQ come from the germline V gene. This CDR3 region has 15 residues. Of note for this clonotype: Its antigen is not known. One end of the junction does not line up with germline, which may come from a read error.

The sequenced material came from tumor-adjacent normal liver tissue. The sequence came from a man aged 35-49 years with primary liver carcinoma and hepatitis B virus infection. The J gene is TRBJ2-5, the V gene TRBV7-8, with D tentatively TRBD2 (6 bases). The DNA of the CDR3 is TGTGGCAGCAGCCCGATGGCACTAGCTGAAGAGACCCAGTACTTC. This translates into CGSSPMALAEETQYF.